This TCR beta chain was documented in a study of T cell clonotyping in hematopoietic cell transplantation. Overall study findings and caveats: Cells were unsorted, so CD4 and CD8 contributions were not separated.

Repertoires were generated with immunoSEQ multiplex PCR, while TCRdb's copy carries only in-frame clones and drops some. The sample lists 8,000 or so clones, approximately 96% seen once, with more than 0.4% in the top ten. The CDR3 contains 16 residues. Germline values: CDR1 SEHNR, CDR2 FQNEAQ (reference sequence). V was pared by 2 bases and J by 2 bases, with 9 bases of the junction left unmatched. About this clone itself: Its antigen is not known.

The material sequenced was PBMCs, taken 30 days after allogeneic stem cell transplant. This receptor was obtained from a male patient aged 35-50 years who had an allogeneic stem cell transplant from a related donor, so the T cells may come from the graft donor. Some clones in this sample may be carry-over from other donors' samples. The chain links TRBV7-9 to TRBJ2-7; 7 bases match TRBD1. CDR3 sequence (DNA): TGTGCCAGCAGCTTACTGACAGGGCGTCCTCCCTACGAGCAGTACTTC. Amino acids: CASSLLTGRPPYEQYF. The full variable domain, in which reference TRBV7-9 and TRBJ2-7 provide the parts outside the CDR3, is DTGVSQNPRHKITKRGQNVTFRCDPISEHNRLYWYRQTLGQGPEFLTYFQNEAQLEKSRLLSDRFSAERPKGSFSTLEIQRTEQGDSAMYLCASSLLTGRPPYEQYFGPGTRLTVT.